These 19 T cell receptor beta chains originate from one sample sequenced in a study of control samples from healthy donors and cancer patients. Measured with immunoSEQ multiplex PCR; TCRdb has only the in-frame clones, and not every one. Altogether about 140,000 clones are present, 91% being singletons, with the ten largest covering under 9%. Sequencing was performed on blood. The receptors stem from a man younger than 30 in good health.

V usage is TRBV10-1 and J usage is TRBJ2-7; D gene ambiguous. The CDR3 has 14 residues. V lost 2 bases and J 5 bases, leaving 13 bases between the germline ends. CDR1 is WNHNN, CDR2 SYGVQD, per germline (reference sequence). The CDR3 reads CASSEDQPLDEQYF. CDR3 DNA sequence: TGCGCCAGCAGTGAGGACCAGCCGTTAGACGAGCAGTACTTC.

This chain joins TRBV7-9 and TRBJ1-1; D is unclear. This CDR3 is built from 14 residues. Trimming pared 3 bases from V and 1 base from J, leaving 9 bases between. Germline assignment: CDR1 SEHNR and CDR2 FQNEAQ (reference sequence). CDR3: CASSFGTRNTEAFF. The CDR3 DNA reads as TGTGCCAGCAGCTTTGGAACACGGAACACTGAAGCTTTCTTT.

This clone was observed a few times. V is TRBV7-3 and J is TRBJ2-2; a possible D gene is TRBD2 (6 bases). There are 15 residues in the CDR3. Trimming removed 5 bases from V and 4 bases from J, with 14 bases in between. The germline gives CDR1 SGHTA, CDR2 FQGTGA. The CDR3 DNA follows: TGTGCCAGCAGCCCGAAGACTAGTAGCACCGGGGAGCTGTTTTTT. It translates to CASSPKTSSTGELFF. The full variable domain, its missing parts supplied by reference TRBV7-3 and TRBJ2-2, is GAGVSQTPSNKVTEKGKYVELRCDPISGHTALYWYRQSLGQGPEFLIYFQGTGAADDSGLPNDRFFAVRPEGSVSTLKIQRTERGDSAVYLCASSPKTSSTGELFFGEGSRLTVL.

This chain connects TRBV30 to TRBJ1-4; weak D call: TRBD1 (6 bases). The V end was cut by 3 bases, the J end by 3 bases, with 14 bases between. There are 15 residues in the CDR3. Germline loops: CDR1 GTSNPN, CDR2 SVGIG (reference sequence). CDR3 DNA: TGTGCCTGGAGGAAGGGGGGGGTATCTAATGAAAAACTGTTTTTT. Its translation is CAWRKGGVSNEKLFF.

The gene calls are TRBV4-3 and TRBJ1-5; 7 nucleotides match TRBD1. The CDR3 length is 15 residues. The ends lost 1 base at V and 3 bases at J; junction bases unmatched: 3. Germline V lookup: CDR1 LGHNA, CDR2 YSLEER. CDR3 amino acids: CASSQVQGTNQPQHF. The CDR3 DNA follows: TGCGCCAGCAGCCAAGTACAGGGGACCAATCAGCCCCAGCATTTT.

The chain uses TRBV20-1 and TRBJ2-7; TRBD2 is a possible D gene (5 bases). CDR3 length: 16 amino acids. V dropped 3 bases and J dropped 0 bases, with 18 bases sitting between them. Germline V CDR1 and CDR2: DFQATT, SNEGSKA (reference sequence). CDR3 nucleotide sequence: TGCAGTGCTAGTAATTACTGGGAGAAAAGCTCCTACGAGCAGTACTTC. This translates into CSASNYWEKSSYEQYF.

This clone was seen only once. The rearrangement uses TRBV4-2 and TRBJ2-1; a weak D match, TRBD2 (6 bases). Germline assignment: CDR1 LGHNA and CDR2 YNFKEQ. V was shortened by 0 bases and J by 7 bases, with 22 bases between the two germline ends. CDR3 length: 18 residues. CDR3 protein: CASSQDLTWGEVGNEQFF. The CDR3 nucleotides are TGTGCCAGCAGCCAAGATCTTACGTGGGGGGAAGTTGGGAATGAGCAGTTCTTC.

The V gene is TRBV7-9, the J gene TRBJ2-1, with TRBD2 matching 8 bases. The CDR3 is 16 residues long. Germline assignment: CDR1 SEHNR and CDR2 FQNEAQ (reference sequence). V shed 4 bases and J 9 bases; nucleotides not matched to a gene: 14. CDR3 loop: CASSSPGTRVGGEQFF. CDR3 bases: TGTGCCAGCAGCTCACCCGGGACTAGAGTAGGGGGTGAGCAGTTCTTC.

This sequence joins TRBV4-1 and TRBJ2-3; 7 nucleotides match TRBD1. The V gene's germline CDR1 is MGHRA and CDR2 YSYEKL. Trimming removed 3 bases from V and 0 bases from J; junction bases left unmatched: 9. CDR3 length: 17 amino acids. DNA of the CDR3: TGCGCCAGCAGCCAGACAGGTCGGACAGGAAGCACAGATACGCAGTATTTT. It codes for CASSQTGRTGSTDTQYF.

This clone was seen once. The chain joins TRBV5-6 to TRBJ2-3, with D unresolved. The CDR3 contains 17 residues. Germline V gene lookup returns CDR1 SGHDT and CDR2 YYEEEE. The germline V and J ends were trimmed by 3 bases and 0 bases, with 17 bases remaining between them. In nucleotides, the CDR3 is TGTGCCAGCAGCTATCGACCTACACTACATAGCACAGATACGCAGTATTTT. Translating gives CASSYRPTLHSTDTQYF.

This clone was recorded once. This chain links TRBV13 with TRBJ2-7; D possibly corresponds to TRBD1 (6 bases). CDR3 length equals 16 residues. V lost 0 bases and J lost 4, with 16 bases in between. Per the germline V gene, CDR1 is PRHDT and CDR2 is FYEKMQ (reference sequence). CDR3 sequence reads: CASSLGVAGVPYEQYF. The CDR3 DNA is TGTGCCAGCAGCTTAGGAGTGGCAGGGGTTCCGTACGAGCAGTACTTC. The entire variable domain, with the rest obtained from reference TRBV13 and TRBJ2-7, is as follows: AAGVIQSPRHLIKEKRETATLKCYPIPRHDTVYWYQQGPGQDPQFLISFYEKMQSDKGSIPDRFSAQQFSDYHSELNMSSLELGDSALYFCASSLGVAGVPYEQYFGPGTRLTVT.

V and J are TRBV2 and TRBJ2-1; D gene uncertain. The CDR3 is 15 residues long. From germline, CDR1 is SNHLY and CDR2 FYNNEI. Trimming stripped 4 bases from V and 0 bases from J, with 10 bases between. DNA of the CDR3: TGTGCCAGCAGTGCGGCAGATAGCTCCTACAATGAGCAGTTCTTC. It codes for CASSAADSSYNEQFF.

The chain uses TRBV18 and TRBJ1-1; D perhaps matches TRBD1 (6 bases). V shed 3 bases and J shed 1 base, with 12 bases lying between them. The CDR3 is 15 residues long. Germline assignment: CDR1 KGHSH and CDR2 LQKENI. CDR3 region: CASSPRQVENTEAFF. As DNA, the CDR3 is TGTGCCAGCTCACCCCGACAGGTGGAGAACACTGAAGCTTTCTTT.

The chain combines TRBV19 with TRBJ1-5; 9 positions agree with TRBD1. The junction had 11 bases not matched to a gene; V was cut back by 11 bases and J by 0 bases. The CDR3 covers 16 residues. Germline V gene sequence: CDR1 LNHDA, CDR2 SQIVND (reference sequence). CDR3 nucleotides: TGTGCCTCCGCAGGGGACAGGGTCATTAGCAATCAGCCCCAGCATTTT. Its translation: CASAGDRVISNQPQHF.

The chain employs TRBV5-1 and TRBJ2-7; 9 positions match TRBD1. Germline V lookup: CDR1 SGHRS, CDR2 YFSETQ. The V and J ends lost 3 bases and 2 bases, in that order; junction bases with no gene match: 6. The CDR3 runs to 15 residues. The CDR3 spells CASSSPGQGTYEQYF. The CDR3 bases are TGCGCCAGCAGCTCGCCGGGACAGGGTACCTACGAGCAGTACTTC.

The rearrangement links TRBV18 to TRBJ2-2; 14 nucleotides align to TRBD2. The CDR3 is 18 amino acids. Germline values: CDR1 KGHSH, CDR2 LQKENI. Unmatched junction bases numbered 3, after V lost 3 bases and J lost 0 bases. This CDR3 reads CASSPGLAGASNTGELFF. The CDR3 coding sequence is TGTGCCAGCTCACCGGGACTAGCGGGGGCCTCGAACACCGGGGAGCTGTTTTTT.

This sequence joins TRBV6-2 or TRBV6-3 and TRBJ2-7, with no clear D. In germline, CDR1 is MNHEY, CDR2 SVGEGT. V lost 0 bases to trimming and J lost 0 bases, with 9 bases between them. This CDR3 contains 15 residues. The CDR3 nucleotides are TGTGCCAGCAGTTACTCTCGCCCGCCCTCCTACGAGCAGTACTTC. As protein: CASSYSRPPSYEQYF.

The chain combines TRBV18 with TRBJ1-2; TRBD1 matches at 10 bases. Trimming removed 6 bases from V and 2 bases from J; junction bases left unmatched: 3. Germline CDR1 and CDR2: KGHSH and LQKENI. CDR3 length: 14 residues. The CDR3 is CASSSGQGNYGYTF. The CDR3 DNA is TGTGCCAGCTCCTCGGGACAGGGGAACTATGGCTACACCTTC.

The count of this clone is one. V usage is TRBV21-1 and J usage is TRBJ1-2. TRBV21-1 is recorded as a pseudogene. This CDR3 contains 18 residues. CDR3: CASSKVGNKRRPNYGYTF. The CDR3 nucleotides read TGTGCCAGCAGCAAAGTGGGTAATAAGAGACGGCCTAACTATGGCTACACCTTC.